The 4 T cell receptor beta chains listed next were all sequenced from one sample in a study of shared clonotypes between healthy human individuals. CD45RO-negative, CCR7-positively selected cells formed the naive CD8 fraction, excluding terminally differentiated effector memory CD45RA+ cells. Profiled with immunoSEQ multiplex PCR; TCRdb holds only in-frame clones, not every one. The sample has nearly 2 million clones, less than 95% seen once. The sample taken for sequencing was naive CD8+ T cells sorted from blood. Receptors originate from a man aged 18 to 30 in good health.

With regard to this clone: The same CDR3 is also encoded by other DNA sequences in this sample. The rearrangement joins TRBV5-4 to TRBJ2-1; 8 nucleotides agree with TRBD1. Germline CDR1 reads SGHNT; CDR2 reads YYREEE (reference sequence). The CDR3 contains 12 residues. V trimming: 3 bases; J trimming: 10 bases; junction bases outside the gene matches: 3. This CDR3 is CASSWGQAEQFF. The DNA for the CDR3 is TGTGCCAGCAGCTGGGGACAGGCCGAGCAGTTCTTC.

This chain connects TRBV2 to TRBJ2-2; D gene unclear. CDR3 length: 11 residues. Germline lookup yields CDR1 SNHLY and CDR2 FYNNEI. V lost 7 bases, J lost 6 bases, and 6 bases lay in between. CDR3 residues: CASISSGELFF. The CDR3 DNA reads TGTGCCAGCATCTCTTCCGGGGAGCTGTTTTTT.

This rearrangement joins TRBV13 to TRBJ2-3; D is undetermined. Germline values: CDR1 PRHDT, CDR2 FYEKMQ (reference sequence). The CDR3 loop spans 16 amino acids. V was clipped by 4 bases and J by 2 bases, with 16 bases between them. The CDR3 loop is CASSSQLNFTTDTQYF. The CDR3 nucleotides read TGTGCCAGCAGCTCCCAGTTGAATTTTACCACAGATACGCAGTATTTT.

Here the CDR3 reads CASSHTQGGDTEAFF. The CDR3 nucleotides are TGCGCCAGCAGCCACACCCAGGGGGGGGACACTGAAGCTTTCTTT. This rearrangement joins TRBV4-1 to TRBJ1-1, with 7 bases aligning to TRBD1. J gave up 3 bases and V 3 bases, and 7 bases lay outside the gene matches. Germline V gene lookup returns CDR1 MGHRA and CDR2 YSYEKL. This CDR3 has 15 amino acids.